This T cell receptor (beta chain) derives from a study of cytomegalovirus exposure and HLA in healthy donors. General study findings and limits: Per published reports, the classifier diagnosed cytomegalovirus status with high specificity and sensitivity.

60 Vbeta and 13 Jbeta primers were used in PCR. Using immunoSEQ multiplex PCR, the repertoire was profiled, and TCRdb retains in-frame clones only, with some absent. Among roughly 69,000 clones listed, under 80% were seen once. Trimming left V 1 base short and J 4 bases short, with 7 bases between. The germline V gene has CDR1 SGHVS and CDR2 FNYEAQ. This CDR3 region has 13 residues. About this clone: Its cognate antigen is unknown.

The receptor was isolated from a male donor in good health and CMV-seropositive. The source material was PBMCs. The rearrangement uses TRBV7-6 and TRBJ1-1, with D possibly TRBD1 on 6 matching bases. CDR3 region: CASSLEQGTEAFF. In DNA, the CDR3 is TGTGCCAGCAGCTTAGAACAGGGCACTGAAGCTTTCTTT.